The clone carrying this T cell receptor (beta chain) was seen once. This sample is part of a study of cytomegalovirus exposure and HLA in healthy donors. The CDR3 is 15 residues long. Per the germline V gene, CDR1 is KGHSH and CDR2 is LQKENI. J gave up 5 bases and V 6 bases, and 12 bases lay outside the gene matches. The PCR used 60 Vbeta and 13 Jbeta primers. Here immunoSEQ multiplex PCR was the method, and the copy in TCRdb shows in-frame clones only, minus some. The table has approximately 140,000 clones, roughly 80% seen once. V gene TRBV18 combines with J gene TRBJ2-5; TRBD1 matches 7 bases. This clonotype was sampled from a man aged 35-49 years in good health and CMV-seropositive. Sequenced: PBMCs. In nucleotides, the CDR3 is TGTGCCAGCTCTTCATCCACTGGGACAGCCGAGACCCAGTACTTC. It is translated as CASSSSTGTAETQYF.